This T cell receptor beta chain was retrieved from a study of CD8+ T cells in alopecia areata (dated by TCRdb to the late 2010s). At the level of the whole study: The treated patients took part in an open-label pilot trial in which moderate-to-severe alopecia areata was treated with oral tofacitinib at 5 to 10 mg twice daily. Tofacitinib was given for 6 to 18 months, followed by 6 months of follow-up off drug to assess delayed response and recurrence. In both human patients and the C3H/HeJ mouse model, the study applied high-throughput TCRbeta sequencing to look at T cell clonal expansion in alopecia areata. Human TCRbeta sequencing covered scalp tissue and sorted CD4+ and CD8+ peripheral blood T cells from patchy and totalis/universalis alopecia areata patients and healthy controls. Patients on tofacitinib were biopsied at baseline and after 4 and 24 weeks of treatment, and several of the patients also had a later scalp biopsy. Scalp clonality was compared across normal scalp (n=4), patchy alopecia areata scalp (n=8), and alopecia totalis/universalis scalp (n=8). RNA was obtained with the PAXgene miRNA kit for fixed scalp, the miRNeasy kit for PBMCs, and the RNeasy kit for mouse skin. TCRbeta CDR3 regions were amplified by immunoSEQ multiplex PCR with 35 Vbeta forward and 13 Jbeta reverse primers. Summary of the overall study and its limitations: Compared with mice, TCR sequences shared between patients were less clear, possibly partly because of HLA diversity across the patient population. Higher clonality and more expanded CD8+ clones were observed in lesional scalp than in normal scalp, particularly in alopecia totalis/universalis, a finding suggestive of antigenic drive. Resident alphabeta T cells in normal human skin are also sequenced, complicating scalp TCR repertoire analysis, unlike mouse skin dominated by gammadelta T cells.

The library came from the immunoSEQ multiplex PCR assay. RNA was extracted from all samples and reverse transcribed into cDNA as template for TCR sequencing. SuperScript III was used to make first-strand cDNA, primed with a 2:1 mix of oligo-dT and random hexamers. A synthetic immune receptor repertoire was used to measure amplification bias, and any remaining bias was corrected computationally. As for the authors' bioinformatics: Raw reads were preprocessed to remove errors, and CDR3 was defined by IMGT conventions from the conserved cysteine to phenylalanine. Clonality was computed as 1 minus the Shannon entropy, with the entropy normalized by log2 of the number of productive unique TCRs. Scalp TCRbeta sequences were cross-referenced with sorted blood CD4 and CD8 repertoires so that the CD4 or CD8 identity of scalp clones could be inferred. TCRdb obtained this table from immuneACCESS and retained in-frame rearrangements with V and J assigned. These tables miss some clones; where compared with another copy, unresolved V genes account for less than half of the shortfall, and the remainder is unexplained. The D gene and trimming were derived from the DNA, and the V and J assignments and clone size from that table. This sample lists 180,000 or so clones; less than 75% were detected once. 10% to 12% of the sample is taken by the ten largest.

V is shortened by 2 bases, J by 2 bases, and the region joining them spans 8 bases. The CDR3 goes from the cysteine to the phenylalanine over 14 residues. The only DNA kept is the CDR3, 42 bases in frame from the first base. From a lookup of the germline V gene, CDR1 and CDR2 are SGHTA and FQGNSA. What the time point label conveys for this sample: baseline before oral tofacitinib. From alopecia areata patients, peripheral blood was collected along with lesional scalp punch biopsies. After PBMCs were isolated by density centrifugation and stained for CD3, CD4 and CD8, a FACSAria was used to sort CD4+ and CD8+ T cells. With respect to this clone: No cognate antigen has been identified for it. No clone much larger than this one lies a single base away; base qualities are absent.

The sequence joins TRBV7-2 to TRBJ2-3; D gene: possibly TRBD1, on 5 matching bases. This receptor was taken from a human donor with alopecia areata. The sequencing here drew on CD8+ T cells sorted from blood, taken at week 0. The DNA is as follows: TGTGCCAGCAGCTTATTAGGGGCCACAGATACGCAGTATTTT. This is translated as CASSLLGATDTQYF. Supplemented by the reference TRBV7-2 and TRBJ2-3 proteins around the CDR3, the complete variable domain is GAGVSQSPSNKVTEKGKDVELRCDPISGHTALYWYRQSLGQGLEFLIYFQGNSAPDKSGLPSDRFSAERTGGSVSTLTIQRTQQEDSAVYLCASSLLGATDTQYFGPGTRLTVL.